The 15 T cell receptor beta chains in this list originate from one sample, sequenced in a study of blood T cells in healthy people across ages. The authors ran a second PCR of roughly 6 to 12 cycles using a sample-barcoded 5' primer and a J-beta primer mix. TCRdb recomputed calls from the 5' RACE reads with MiXCR, one row per CDR3 protein. The sample carries about 1.8 million distinct CDR3 sequences, roughly 52% recorded once. The sequenced sample consisted of blood. The receptors stem from a woman between 35 and 50 years old in good health.

The chain carries TRBV5-1 and TRBJ1-5, with D possibly TRBD1 on 5 matching bases. The V gene lost 1 base and the J gene lost 4 bases, with 12 bases spanning the gap. CDR1 and CDR2 from the germline V gene are SGHRS and YFSETQ. The CDR3 is 15 amino acids. CDR3 sequence: CASSLISGPNQPQHF. DNA for the CDR3: TGCGCCAGCAGCTTGATTTCAGGGCCTAATCAGCCCCAGCATTTT.

This clonotype appeared many times. The J gene is TRBJ2-5, the V gene TRBV20-1, with D maybe TRBD2 (6 bases). CDR3 size: 12 residues. V dropped 3 bases and J dropped 4 bases, with 9 bases sitting between them. In germline, CDR1 is DFQATT, CDR2 SNEGSKA (reference sequence). This CDR3 reads CSARRGPETQYF. The CDR3 nucleotides are TGCAGTGCTAGGCGGGGTCCAGAGACCCAGTACTTC.

This clonotype was detected only once. The rearrangement uses TRBV19 and TRBJ2-1, with D perhaps matching TRBD2 (5 bases). This CDR3 contains 15 residues. Germline loops: CDR1 LNHDA, CDR2 SQIVND (reference sequence). The V gene lost 1 base and the J gene lost 6 bases, with 13 bases spanning the gap. CDR3 DNA sequence: TGTGCCAGTAGTATAGCGGGGTTCGGAGGCAATGAGCAGTTCTTC. Its translation is CASSIAGFGGNEQFF.

In its sample, this clonotype was seen a few times. The chain recombines TRBV4-3 with TRBJ1-2; 7 bases map to TRBD1. CDR1 and CDR2 from the germline V gene are LGHNA and YSLEER. The CDR3 loop spans 16 amino acids. V was clipped by 0 bases and J by 4 bases; unmatched bases: 8. This chain's CDR3 is CASSQDPGTVSYGYTF. Written as DNA, the CDR3 is TGCGCCAGCAGCCAAGACCCCGGGACAGTATCCTATGGCTACACCTTC.

This clonotype appeared a few times. The chain couples TRBV20-1 to TRBJ2-7; no firm D call. Germline CDR1 and CDR2: DFQATT and SNEGSKA (reference sequence). V lost 4 bases, J lost 4 bases, and 11 bases lay in between. The CDR3 runs to 12 residues. The CDR3 nucleotides read TGCAGTGCTATCCGAACAGTATACGAGCAGTACTTC. Protein sequence: CSAIRTVYEQYF.

This clonotype was seen only a few times. The V gene is TRBV4-1, the J gene TRBJ2-4; D perhaps matches TRBD1 (6 bases). CDR1 is MGHRA, CDR2 YSYEKL, per germline. Deletions cut 3 bases from V and 3 bases from J, with 12 bases between. This CDR3 comprises 15 residues. CDR3 loop: CASSHLTGLKNIQYF. In DNA form, the CDR3 reads TGCGCCAGCAGCCACTTGACAGGCCTCAAAAACATTCAGTACTTC.

This chain uses TRBV20-1 with TRBJ2-3; 8 bases fit TRBD1. The CDR3 extends over 14 amino acids. Germline V gene sequence: CDR1 DFQATT, CDR2 SNEGSKA (reference sequence). V lost 3 bases, J lost 5 bases, and 7 bases stayed unmatched. CDR3 in DNA: TGCAGTGCTAGGGCCACAGGGGGATTAGATACGCAGTATTTT. It yields the protein CSARATGGLDTQYF.

The chain has TRBV6-2 or TRBV6-3 and TRBJ1-2; D perhaps matches TRBD1 (5 bases). The CDR3 contains 19 residues. Germline CDR1 is MNHEY and CDR2 is SVGEGT. The germline V and J ends were trimmed by 0 bases and 2 bases, with 22 bases remaining between them. This CDR3 is CASSYSSRLTGLTNYGYTF. CDR3 nucleotides: TGTGCCAGCAGTTACTCGAGTCGTCTTACAGGCCTCACGAACTATGGCTACACCTTC.

As to this clonotype: One end of the junction fails to match germline, which may point to a read error. CDR3 region: CRARVRTGNGYTF. In DNA, the CDR3 is TGCAGAGCTAGAGTCAGGACAGGGAATGGCTACACCTTC. The V and J genes are TRBV20-1 and TRBJ1-2; the match to TRBD1 covers 8 bases. Germline lookup yields CDR1 DFQATT and CDR2 SNEGSKA (reference sequence). The CDR3 has 13 residues.

V and J are TRBV4-1 and TRBJ1-2; D gene ambiguous. This CDR3 spans 14 amino acids. The germline gives CDR1 MGHRA, CDR2 YSYEKL. Trimming removed 4 bases at V and 4 bases at J, with 13 bases between. The CDR3 here is CASSPSGEGYGYTF. For the CDR3, the DNA is TGCGCCAGCAGCCCGTCAGGTGAGGGCTATGGCTACACCTTC.

The chain couples TRBV7-9 to TRBJ1-1; possible D gene TRBD1, 6 bases. Trimming left V 5 bases short and J 5 bases short, with 15 bases between. This CDR3 is 14 amino acids long. The germline V gene encodes CDR1 SEHNR and CDR2 FQNEAQ (reference sequence). The CDR3 loop is CASSPRGLRTEAFF. The DNA for the CDR3 is TGTGCCAGCAGCCCCCGGGGGCTAAGGACTGAAGCTTTCTTT. Supplemented by reference TRBV7-9 and TRBJ1-1, the full variable domain reads DTGVSQNPRHKITKRGQNVTFRCDPISEHNRLYWYRQTLGQGPEFLTYFQNEAQLEKSRLLSDRFSAERPKGSFSTLEIQRTEQGDSAMYLCASSPRGLRTEAFFGQGTRLTVV.

The V and J genes are TRBV5-1 and TRBJ2-1; TRBD2 agrees at 8 bases. The CDR3 has 16 residues. V shed 4 bases and J 10 bases; nucleotides not matched to a gene: 16. Germline V gives CDR1 SGHRS, CDR2 YFSETQ. CDR3 residues: CASSVVTSGTFYEQFF. CDR3 DNA: TGCGCCAGCAGCGTCGTAACTAGCGGTACCTTCTACGAGCAGTTCTTC.

This sequence joins TRBV6-2 or TRBV6-3 and TRBJ2-7, with 7 bases that match TRBD1. Looked up from germline, CDR1 is MNHEY and CDR2 is SVGEGT. This CDR3 region has 16 residues. The V segment lost 7 bases and the J segment 3 bases; nucleotides outside the gene matches: 15. CDR3 nucleotides: TGTGCCAGCACACGGCCCCCAGGCGGACAGGTCTACGAGCAGTACTTC. This encodes CASTRPPGGQVYEQYF.

Only a few counts were recorded for this clonotype. V and J are TRBV7-2 and TRBJ2-1; D call uncertain. The CDR3 loop spans 17 amino acids. Per the germline V gene, CDR1 is SGHTA and CDR2 is FQGNSA. The V and J ends lost 3 bases and 5 bases respectively, with 20 bases between them. CDR3 sequence reads: CASSFDPGSLPDNEQFF. In DNA, the CDR3 is TGTGCCAGCAGCTTCGACCCTGGATCCCTCCCTGACAATGAGCAGTTCTTC.

The chain joins TRBV2 to TRBJ2-4; D possibly corresponds to TRBD2 (7 bases). TRBJ2-7 matches the DNA end more closely, so the J call is doubtful. This CDR3 comprises 15 residues. Germline CDR1 reads SNHLY; CDR2 reads FYNNEI. Written as DNA, the CDR3 is TGTGCCAGCAGTGAAGAGGGGGGGCCCGTTTACGAGCAGTACTTC. Amino acid sequence: CASSEEGGPVYEQYF.